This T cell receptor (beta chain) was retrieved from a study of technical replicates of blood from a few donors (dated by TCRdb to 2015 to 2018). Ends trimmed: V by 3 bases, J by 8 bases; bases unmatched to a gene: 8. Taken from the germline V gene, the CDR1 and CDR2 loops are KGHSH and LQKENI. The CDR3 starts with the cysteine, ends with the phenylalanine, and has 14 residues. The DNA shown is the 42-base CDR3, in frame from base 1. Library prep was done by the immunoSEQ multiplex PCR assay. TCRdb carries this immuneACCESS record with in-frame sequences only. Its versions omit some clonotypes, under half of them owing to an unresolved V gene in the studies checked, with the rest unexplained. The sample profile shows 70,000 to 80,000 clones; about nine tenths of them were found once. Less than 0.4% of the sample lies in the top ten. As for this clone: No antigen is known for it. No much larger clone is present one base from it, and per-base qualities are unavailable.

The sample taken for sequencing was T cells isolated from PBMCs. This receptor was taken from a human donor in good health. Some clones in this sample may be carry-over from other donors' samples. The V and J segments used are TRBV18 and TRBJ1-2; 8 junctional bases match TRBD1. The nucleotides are TGTGCCAGCTCACCTCAACAGGGGGTTGAAGGCTACACCTTC. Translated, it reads CASSPQQGVEGYTF.